The 15 T cell receptor beta chains reported below all come from one sample, sequenced in a study of blood T cell repertoires in COVID-19. This table comes from immunoSEQ multiplex PCR, and its TCRdb copy is limited to in-frame clones, with some not included. The sample contains around 200,000 clones, more than 75% of which appear only once. The sample consisted of PBMCs or T cells enriched from blood (not recorded which). The receptors shown here come from a woman aged 40 to 50 with acute COVID-19.

This clone was recorded a few times. V is TRBV7-9 and J is TRBJ2-5, with D unclear. The CDR3 extends over 12 amino acids. With 0 bases removed from V and 5 bases from J, the gap between germline ends came to 4 bases. Germline V lookup: CDR1 SEHNR, CDR2 FQNEAQ (reference sequence). The CDR3 DNA reads as TGTGCCAGCAGCTTAGCCCTGGAGACCCAGTACTTC. Encoded protein: CASSLALETQYF.

In this sample, this clone turned up a few times. The chain joins TRBV18 to TRBJ1-5; 7 bases align to TRBD1. Germline V gene sequence: CDR1 KGHSH, CDR2 LQKENI. The CDR3 covers 16 residues. Trimming at V came to 3 bases and at J to 5 bases, leaving 10 bases not matched to a gene. For the CDR3, the DNA is TGTGCCAGCTCACCTCGACAGGGCGGTAAGGATCAGCCCCAGCATTTT. Its protein product is CASSPRQGGKDQPQHF.

The genes are TRBV7-6 and TRBJ2-3; D remains ambiguous. Germline V gene data show CDR1 as SGHVS and CDR2 as FNYEAQ. The CDR3 loop spans 15 amino acids. The V end was cut by 3 bases, the J end by 6 bases, with 16 bases between. DNA for the CDR3: TGTGCCAGCAGCTTGGTATCCACCTACGGGGATACGCAGTATTTT. Residues: CASSLVSTYGDTQYF. Filled out from reference TRBV7-6 and TRBJ2-3, the complete variable domain reads GAGVSQSPRYKVTKRGQDVALRCDPISGHVSLYWYRQALGQGPEFLTYFNYEAQQDKSGLPNDRFSAERPEGSISTLTIQRTEQRDSAMYRCASSLVSTYGDTQYFGPGTRLTVL.

The rearrangement joins TRBV18 to TRBJ1-6; no clear D. The V end was cut by 1 base, the J end by 10 bases, with 11 bases between. This CDR3 has 14 amino acids. Germline V lookup: CDR1 KGHSH, CDR2 LQKENI. Here the CDR3 reads CASSPLEGESPLHF. CDR3 nucleotides: TGTGCCAGCTCACCACTGGAGGGCGAATCACCCCTCCACTTT.

This clone was seen only once. The genes are TRBV27 and TRBJ2-2, with a tentative D call TRBD2 (5 bases). Germline V gene data show CDR1 as MNHEY and CDR2 as SMNVEV (reference sequence). The CDR3 extends over 18 amino acids. V was shortened by 5 bases and J by 5 bases, with 24 bases between the two germline ends. The CDR3 DNA reads as TGTGCCAGCAGTCGGCGGGCTAGCAGGACCCGACTAACCGGGGAGCTGTTTTTT. Translation gives CASSRRASRTRLTGELFF.

The chain couples TRBV28 to TRBJ1-2, with 7 bases fitting TRBD1. This CDR3 spans 13 amino acids. The junction had 3 bases not matched to a gene; V was cut back by 6 bases and J by 2 bases. The germline V gene has CDR1 MDHEN and CDR2 SYDVKM. Written as DNA, the CDR3 is TGTGCCAGCAGCGTACAGGGGAACTATGGCTACACCTTC. It is translated as CASSVQGNYGYTF.

The V gene is TRBV5-1, the J gene TRBJ2-3, with 15 bases that match TRBD2. V lost 4 bases to trimming and J lost 6 bases; unmatched junction nucleotides: 9. The germline gives CDR1 SGHRS, CDR2 YFSETQ. CDR3 size: 17 residues. CDR3 residues: CASSRWTSGGASDTQYF. CDR3 in DNA: TGCGCCAGCAGCCGTTGGACTAGCGGGGGGGCATCGGATACGCAGTATTTT.

The chain links TRBV13 to TRBJ2-1; the D gene is possibly TRBD2 (6 bases). CDR1 PRHDT and CDR2 FYEKMQ come from the germline V gene (reference sequence). V dropped 5 bases and J dropped 10 bases, with 18 bases sitting between them. The CDR3 is 14 amino acids. CDR3 sequence (DNA): TGTGCCAGCAGCCCCCGGTGGAGGGGTCGGGAGCAGTTCTTC. It codes for CASSPRWRGREQFF.

The chain recombines TRBV12-3 or TRBV12-4 with TRBJ2-1; TRBD2 might be the D (6 bases). This CDR3 is built from 13 residues. V shed 6 bases and J shed 8 bases, with 14 bases lying between them. The CDR3 nucleotides are TGTGCCAGCAGCCCTACTAGCTTCTATGAGCAGTTCTTC. Its protein product is CASSPTSFYEQFF.

This clone occurred a few times. CDR3 nucleotide sequence: TGTGCCACCAGCAGAGCCTTCAGAGCGGGAGGCACAGATACGCAGTATTTT. This translates into CATSRAFRAGGTDTQYF. The V and J genes are TRBV15 and TRBJ2-3; 8 bases agree with TRBD2. With V trimmed by 1 base and J by 1 base, 7 bases remained unmatched. This CDR3 contains 17 residues. Germline-derived CDR1 and CDR2 are LNHNV and YYDKDF (reference sequence).

This clone was picked up a small number of times. The chain couples TRBV30 to TRBJ1-6; perhaps TRBD1 as D (6 bases). Germline CDR1 is GTSNPN and CDR2 is SVGIG (reference sequence). V was cut by 1 base and J by 6 bases, with 13 bases left in between. This CDR3 has 15 residues. CDR3 DNA: TGTGCCTGGAGTGAGCAGGGGACAATTAATTCACCCCTCCACTTT. This sequence encodes CAWSEQGTINSPLHF.

The chain uses TRBV18 and TRBJ1-1; no clear D. The CDR3 covers 14 residues. Between the trimmed V and J ends, which lost 4 bases and 7 bases, there was a span of 16 bases. The V gene's germline CDR1 is KGHSH and CDR2 LQKENI. The CDR3 loop is CASSREGLVGEAFF. Here the CDR3 DNA reads TGTGCCAGCTCACGGGAGGGATTAGTGGGTGAAGCTTTCTTT.

The chain carries TRBV9 and TRBJ1-3; possibly TRBD1 for D (5 bases). The germline CDR1 and CDR2 sequences are SGDLS and YYNGEE. V lost 1 base and J lost 3, with 11 bases in between. There are 15 residues in the CDR3. CDR3 loop: CASSVSGSGGNTIYF. The CDR3 DNA reads TGTGCCAGCAGCGTATCAGGGTCGGGTGGAAACACCATATATTTT.

The rearrangement joins TRBV7-9 to TRBJ2-7; D might be TRBD1 (6 bases). V was trimmed by 4 bases and J by 7 bases, leaving 20 bases between them. Germline V gene sequence: CDR1 SEHNR, CDR2 FQNEAQ (reference sequence). The CDR3 runs to 15 residues. This CDR3 is CASSSKDSRAREQYF. The CDR3 DNA reads TGTGCCAGCAGCTCGAAGGACAGCCGGGCGAGGGAGCAGTACTTC. Based on the CDR3 plus reference TRBV7-9 and TRBJ2-7, the full variable domain is DTGVSQNPRHKITKRGQNVTFRCDPISEHNRLYWYRQTLGQGPEFLTYFQNEAQLEKSRLLSDRFSAERPKGSFSTLEIQRTEQGDSAMYLCASSSKDSRAREQYFGPGTRLTVT.

The genes are TRBV6-2 or TRBV6-3 and TRBJ1-1; D call uncertain. Trimming removed 3 bases from V and 0 bases from J, with 8 bases in between. The CDR3 runs 14 residues. From germline, CDR1 is MNHEY and CDR2 SVGEGT. The CDR3 DNA reads TGTGCCAGCAGTTATCACTCGATGAACACTGAAGCTTTCTTT. Encoded protein: CASSYHSMNTEAFF.